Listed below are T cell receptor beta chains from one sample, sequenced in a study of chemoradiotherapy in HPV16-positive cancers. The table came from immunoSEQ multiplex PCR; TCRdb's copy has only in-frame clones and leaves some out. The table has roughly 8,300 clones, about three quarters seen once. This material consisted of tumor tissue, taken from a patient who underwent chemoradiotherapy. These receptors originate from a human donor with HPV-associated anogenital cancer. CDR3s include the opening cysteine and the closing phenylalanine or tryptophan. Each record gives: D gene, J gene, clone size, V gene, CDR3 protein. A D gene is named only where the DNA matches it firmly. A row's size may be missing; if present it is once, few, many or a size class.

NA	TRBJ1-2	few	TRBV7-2	CASSLASGYTF
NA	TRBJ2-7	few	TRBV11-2	CASSLAAGFIYEQYF
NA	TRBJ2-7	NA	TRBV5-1	CASSEKGTMPLYEQYF
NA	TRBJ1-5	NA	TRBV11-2	CASSLKEGYNQPQHF
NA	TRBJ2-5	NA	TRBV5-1	CASSLSPQETQYF
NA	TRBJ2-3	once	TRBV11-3	CASSLQGYSTDTQYF
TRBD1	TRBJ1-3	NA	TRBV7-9	CASSLATGATGNTIYF
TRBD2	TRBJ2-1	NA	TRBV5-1	CASSFTSESSYNEQFF
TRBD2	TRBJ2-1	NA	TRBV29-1	CSVVRGGSYNEQFF
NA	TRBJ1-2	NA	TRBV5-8	CASSSTGRDGYTF
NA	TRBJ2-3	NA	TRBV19	CASSLGITDTQYF
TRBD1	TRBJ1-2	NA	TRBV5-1	CASTQTGGGYGYTF
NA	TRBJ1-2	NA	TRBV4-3	CASSQDHQVGGYTF
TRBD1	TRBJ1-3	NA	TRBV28	CASSPLRTGGGNTIYF
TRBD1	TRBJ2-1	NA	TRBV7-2	CASSLGTGGNEQFF
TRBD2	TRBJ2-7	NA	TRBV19	CASSKRGTSGESSYEQYF
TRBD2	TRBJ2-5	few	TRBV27	CASSLLAGDGVTQYF
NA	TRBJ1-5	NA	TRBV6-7	CASSSGPQPQHF
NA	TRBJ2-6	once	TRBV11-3	CASSLKISGANVLTF
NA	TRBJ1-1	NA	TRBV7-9	CASSLARGQFF
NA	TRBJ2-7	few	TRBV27	CASTLGTATRGEQYF
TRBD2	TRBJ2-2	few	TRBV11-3	CASNRGGQGVGELFF
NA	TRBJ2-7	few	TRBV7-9	CASSAREAGVWEQYF
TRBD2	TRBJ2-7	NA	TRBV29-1	CSVARGAYEQYF